The 22 T cell receptor beta chains reported below all come from one sample, sequenced in a study of lung T cells in sarcoidosis with Löfgren's syndrome. In TCRdb, the reads were re-called with MiXCR into one record per CDR3 protein. This sample carries 2,300 or so distinct CDR3 sequences, roughly a fifth of them seen once, and the ten largest clones take just over 25%. The sample comprised CD4+ T cells from bronchoalveolar lavage. The origin of the receptors is a human donor with sarcoidosis (Löfgren's syndrome or another form), or a control subject (not recorded which).

This clonotype came up many times. V is TRBV2 and J is TRBJ2-7; 10 bases match TRBD1. Trimming at V came to 7 bases and at J to 4 bases, leaving 4 bases not matched to a gene. The germline gives CDR1 SNHLY, CDR2 FYNNEI. The length of the CDR3 is 13 residues. CDR3 nucleotide sequence: TGTGCCAGCAATGGGGACAGGGGTTACGAGCAGTACTTC. Its protein product is CASNGDRGYEQYF.

By proportion, this clonotype is medium-sized (0.01 to 0.1%). The chain employs TRBV16 and TRBJ2-3, with D tentatively TRBD1 (7 bases). The CDR3 consists of 16 residues. The V gene's germline CDR1 is KGHSY and CDR2 FQNENV. V dropped 0 bases and J dropped 3 bases, with 13 bases sitting between them. The CDR3 coding sequence is TGTGCCAGCAGCCAATCTTCAGGGGGGAGGACAGATACGCAGTATTTT. This gives the protein CASSQSSGGRTDTQYF.

This clonotype was recorded many times. This may be a read error, as it is one base from a much larger clone. The chain recombines TRBV24-1 with TRBJ2-1; tentatively, D is TRBD2 (6 bases). CDR3 length: 16 amino acids. Germline V gene data show CDR1 as KGHDR and CDR2 as SFDVKD. CDR3 DNA sequence: TGTGCCACCAGTGATCAGGGACGGGAGTGGTACAATAAGCAGTTCTTC. It yields the protein CATSDQGREWYNKQFF.

By sample fraction, this clonotype is medium-sized. The chain has TRBV9 and TRBJ1-3; tentatively, D is TRBD1 (6 bases). The germline V gene encodes CDR1 SGDLS and CDR2 YYNGEE. The CDR3 has 16 amino acids. The germline V and J ends were trimmed by 4 bases and 1 base, with 15 bases remaining between them. The CDR3 loop reads CASSPRQASSGNTIYF. The CDR3 DNA follows: TGTGCCAGCAGCCCCAGACAGGCGAGTTCTGGAAACACCATATATTTT.

In this sample, this clonotype is medium-sized. The chain links TRBV5-1 to TRBJ2-5; 7 bases map to TRBD2. Germline V gives CDR1 SGHRS, CDR2 YFSETQ. With 4 bases clipped from V and 2 bases from J, the junction kept 8 bases outside the gene matches. The CDR3 sequence is 15 residues long. CDR3 sequence reads: CASSPGTIGQETQYF. The CDR3, as DNA: TGCGCCAGCAGCCCCGGGACTATTGGGCAAGAGACCCAGTACTTC.

This clonotype is labeled as medium-sized. The chain employs TRBV7-9 and TRBJ1-1, with D hard to call. The CDR3 is 15 residues long. V was pared by 4 bases and J by 3 bases, with 15 bases between. Germline V lookup: CDR1 SEHNR, CDR2 FQNEAQ (reference sequence). The DNA of the CDR3 is TGTGCCAGCAGCTCCGGAACTAATTGGGACACTGAAGCTTTCTTT. Its translation is CASSSGTNWDTEAFF.

By frequency in the sample, this clonotype is large. V and J are TRBV20-1 and TRBJ2-1; TRBD2 agrees at 11 bases. CDR3 length: 14 residues. The trim removed 6 bases at V and 9 bases at J, leaving 10 bases unmatched. Germline CDR1 and CDR2: DFQATT and SNEGSKA (reference sequence). CDR3 sequence (DNA): TGCAGTGCCACCCGGACTAGCGGGCGTACTGAGCAGTTCTTC. It specifies CSATRTSGRTEQFF.

Turning to this clonotype: This sequence may be a read error, since a much larger clone differs from it by one base. V usage is TRBV2 and J usage is TRBJ2-7; TRBD2 agrees at 8 bases. CDR1 and CDR2 (germline): SNHLY, FYNNEI. CDR3 size: 13 residues. The CDR3 coding sequence is TGTGTCAGCAGTTTAGCGGGACCCTACGAGCAGTACTTC. Its translation: CVSSLAGPYEQYF.

This clonotype was seen many times. J is TRBJ2-7 and V is TRBV5-1, with 7 positions matching TRBD1. Germline V gene lookup returns CDR1 SGHRS and CDR2 YFSETQ. J was trimmed by 4 bases and V by 1 base; bases with no gene match: 5. This CDR3 spans 14 amino acids. The CDR3 region has the DNA TGCGCCAGCAGCTTGAGAGACAGGGTATACGAGCAGTACTTC. Its translation: CASSLRDRVYEQYF.

On this clonotype: A junction end diverges from the germline sequence, so it may reflect a read error. The chain employs TRBV2 and TRBJ1-1; possible D gene TRBD1, 5 bases. Germline CDR1 reads SNHLY; CDR2 reads FYNNEI. The CDR3 runs to 11 residues. The CDR3 here is CASNNPGGTFF. For the CDR3, the DNA is TGCGCCAGCAATAACCCCGGGGGAACTTTCTTT.

About this clonotype itself: Its ends do not fully match the called genes, so a read error is possible. The V call is TRBV5-4, the J call TRBJ2-1, with D maybe TRBD2 (6 bases). Germline values: CDR1 SGHNT, CDR2 YYREEE (reference sequence). CDR3 length equals 15 residues. CDR3 in amino acids: CATSFMVAEYNEQFF. The CDR3 DNA reads TGTGCCACCAGCTTTATGGTAGCGGAGTACAATGAGCAGTTCTTC. The whole variable domain, remainder taken from reference TRBV5-4 and TRBJ2-1, is ETGVTQSPTHLIKTRGQQVTLRCSSQSGHNTVSWYQQALGQGPQFIFQYYREEENGRGNFPPRFSGLQFPNYSSELNVNALELDDSALYLCATSFMVAEYNEQFFGPGTRLTVL.

The chain recombines TRBV10-3 with TRBJ2-7; no reliable D call. Germline V gene sequence: CDR1 ENHRY, CDR2 SYGVKD. V lost 10 bases, J lost 2 bases, and 12 bases lay in between. This CDR3 region has 12 residues. CDR3 in amino acids: CATGWSTYEQYF. CDR3 DNA sequence: TGTGCCACCGGCTGGAGTACCTACGAGCAGTACTTC.

This clonotype was counted a few times. A much larger clone sits a single nucleotide away, making a read error possible. This chain joins TRBV11-2 and TRBJ2-1; TRBD1 might be the D (6 bases). The germline gives CDR1 SGHAT, CDR2 FQNNGV. The CDR3 consists of 15 residues. CDR3 nucleotides: TGTGCCAGCGCCCCACGACAGGCCACCTACAATGGGCAGTTCTTC. It encodes CASAPRQATYNGQFF.

This clonotype came up many times. The V call is TRBV4-2, the J call TRBJ2-7, with TRBD2 identical over 8 bases. V was clipped by 0 bases and J by 2 bases; unmatched bases: 3. Germline CDR1 LGHNA, CDR2 YNFKEQ. The length of the CDR3 is 15 residues. CDR3 bases: TGTGCCAGCAGCCAAGAGGTTAGCGGGACCTACGAGCAGTACTTC. This sequence encodes CASSQEVSGTYEQYF.

This chain links TRBV5-4 with TRBJ2-1; TRBD1 matches 7 bases. CDR1 is SGHNT and CDR2 is YYREEE in the germline V gene (reference sequence). CDR3 length: 13 amino acids. Germline trimming cut 0 bases from V and 9 bases from J; bases unmatched to any gene: 3. The CDR3 DNA is TGTGCCAGCAGCTTGGTGGCAGGGGGTGAGCAGTTCTTC. Translation: CASSLVAGGEQFF. The full variable domain, its missing parts supplied by reference TRBV5-4 and TRBJ2-1, is ETGVTQSPTHLIKTRGQQVTLRCSSQSGHNTVSWYQQALGQGPQFIFQYYREEENGRGNFPPRFSGLQFPNYSSELNVNALELDDSALYLCASSLVAGGEQFFGPGTRLTVL.

As regards this clonotype: Its ends do not fully match the called genes, so a read error is possible. The CDR3 DNA follows: TGCGCCAGCAGTGAAGCAGACAGGAATACTAGGCCCTATAATTCACCCCTCCACTTT. It encodes CASSEADRNTRPYNSPLHF. The rearrangement links TRBV6-1 to TRBJ1-6; possible D gene TRBD1, 6 bases. Germline values: CDR1 MNHNS, CDR2 SASEGT. The length of the CDR3 is 19 residues.

The sample holds a few counts of this clonotype. A much larger clone lies a single base off, so this may be a read error. The rearrangement joins TRBV19 to TRBJ2-1; D call uncertain. Germline V gives CDR1 LNHDA, CDR2 SQIVND (reference sequence). This CDR3 comprises 13 residues. This chain's CDR3 is CASSTNRAGEQLF. The CDR3 coding sequence is TGTGCCAGTAGTACAAATCGGGCAGGTGAGCAGCTCTTC.

This clonotype is labeled as medium-sized. The chain links TRBV2 to TRBJ2-2; D remains ambiguous. The CDR3 is 12 amino acids. V was cut by 6 bases and J by 2 bases, with 4 bases left in between. The germline V gene encodes CDR1 SNHLY and CDR2 FYNNEI. The CDR3 nucleotides read TGTGCCAGCAGCCTAAACACCGGGGAGCTGTTTTTT. Its protein is CASSLNTGELFF.

By its share, this clonotype is medium-sized. This sequence joins TRBV6-1 and TRBJ2-2; the D gene is possibly TRBD2 (6 bases). V gave up 6 bases and J gave up 4 bases, with 12 bases separating them. Germline V lookup: CDR1 MNHNS, CDR2 SASEGT. The CDR3 contains 14 residues. The CDR3 coding sequence is TGTGCCAGCAGACGAACGACTAGCACCGGGGAGCTGTTTTTT. Its translation: CASRRTTSTGELFF.

By sample share, this clonotype is medium-sized. The rearrangement joins TRBV5-1 to TRBJ2-6, with TRBD2 identical over 7 bases. The V gene's germline CDR1 is SGHRS and CDR2 YFSETQ. CDR3 size: 17 residues. V shed 4 bases, J shed 1 base, and the junction held 8 bases outside the gene matches. The CDR3 DNA follows: TGCGCCAGCAGCGTCAGCGGGATCAAGTCTGGGGCCAACGTCCTGACTTTC. This translates into CASSVSGIKSGANVLTF.

Concerning this clonotype: One end of the junction varies from germline; a read error may be responsible. The genes are TRBV20-1 and TRBJ1-3; D might be TRBD1 (6 bases). The CDR3 spans 15 residues. The germline gives CDR1 DFQATT, CDR2 SNEGSKA (reference sequence). The CDR3: CSARHTGIAGSTVYF. The CDR3 DNA follows: TGCAGTGCTAGGCACACAGGGATTGCTGGAAGCACCGTATATTTT.

By its share, this clonotype is medium-sized. The chain links TRBV2 to TRBJ1-1; D is unresolved. This CDR3 contains 13 residues. The V and J ends lost 6 bases and 0 bases respectively, with 8 bases between them. From germline, CDR1 is SNHLY and CDR2 FYNNEI. CDR3 DNA sequence: TGTGCCAGCAGGCAAAATATGAACACTGAAGCTTTCTTT. Encoded protein: CASRQNMNTEAFF.